The sequence of this TCR beta chain was determined in a study of shared T cell receptors in the human thymus. V gave up 1 base and J gave up 0 bases, with 20 bases separating them. This CDR3 region has 19 residues. Germline V gene sequence: CDR1 SGHTS, CDR2 YDEGEE. TCRdb keeps only in-frame clones here, not all; method: immunoSEQ multiplex PCR. Of some 720,000 clones listed, roughly 90% are singletons. This same sample was also part of a study on human thymus T cells. That work states: The study used thymus tissue resected during corrective heart surgery. V and J gene usage appeared biased in thymic and blood repertoires. Highly overlapping thymic repertoires in unrelated individuals were reported by related research.

The source material was thymocytes. This TCR derives from a boy under three years old with a congenital heart defect. J is TRBJ2-1 and V is TRBV5-8; D is uncertain. The CDR3 DNA sequence: TGTGCCAGCAGCTTGAATATCCTAGATACTCCGAGCTCCTACAATGAGCAGTTCTTC. Its protein is CASSLNILDTPSSYNEQFF.